This passage covers 11 T cell receptor beta chains from one sample sequenced in a study of OX40 agonist ivuxolimab in advanced cancers. The data were produced by immunoSEQ multiplex PCR, yet TCRdb's version contains in-frame clones alone and is incomplete. There are 60,000 to 70,000 clones in the sample; roughly 88% occur only once, and around 1.5% lies in the top ten. Sequenced material: CD4+ or CD8+ T cells sorted from blood, taken in a trial of the OX40 agonist ivuxolimab. These TCRs come from an adult with an advanced solid tumor such as melanoma, head and neck, liver or kidney cancer.

The chain combines TRBV2 with TRBJ1-1; no clear D gene. CDR3 length: 13 residues. Trimming shortened V by 7 bases and J by 4 bases, and 13 bases separated the two germline ends. The germline CDR1 and CDR2 sequences are SNHLY and FYNNEI. The CDR3 loop is CASTIDSLTEAFF. The CDR3 DNA reads TGTGCCAGCACGATCGATTCTCTCACTGAAGCTTTCTTT.

The genes are TRBV7-2 and TRBJ1-4; 8 bases agree with TRBD1. Germline V gene data show CDR1 as SGHTA and CDR2 as FQGNSA. V shed 5 bases, J shed 4 bases, and the junction held 9 bases outside the gene matches. The CDR3 is 16 amino acids. The CDR3, as DNA: TGTGCCAGCAGCAAAACCGGGACAGGCATTAATGAAAAACTGTTTTTT. Its translation: CASSKTGTGINEKLFF.

V and J are TRBV27 and TRBJ1-1, with a tentative D call TRBD1 (6 bases). The germline CDR1 and CDR2 sequences are MNHEY and SMNVEV (reference sequence). V was shortened by 4 bases and J by 7 bases, with 16 bases between the two germline ends. This CDR3 has 14 amino acids. CDR3 sequence (DNA): TGTGCCAGCAGTTCCCGGCAGGGGAAGGTTGAAGCTTTCTTT. This sequence encodes CASSSRQGKVEAFF.

The CDR3, as DNA: TGTGCCAGCAGCTTGACCGGGGCGAGGGAAAAACTGTTTTTT. Amino acid sequence: CASSLTGAREKLFF. The chain is built from TRBV5-6 and TRBJ1-4, with D possibly matching TRBD1 (5 bases). The CDR3 has 14 amino acids. Between the trimmed V and J ends, which lost 1 base and 8 bases, there was a span of 12 bases. CDR1 SGHDT and CDR2 YYEEEE come from the germline V gene.

Here the CDR3 reads CASSFTNTGELFF. In nucleotides, the CDR3 is TGTGCCAGCAGCTTTACTAACACCGGGGAGCTGTTTTTT. The rearrangement uses TRBV7-8 and TRBJ2-2; D is unresolved. Germline V lookup: CDR1 SGHVS, CDR2 FQNEAQ. There are 13 residues in the CDR3. V lost 3 bases, J lost 2 bases, and 4 bases lay in between.

As to this clone: Additional DNA sequences in this sample encode the identical CDR3. The gene calls are TRBV6-1 and TRBJ2-7; the match to TRBD2 covers 11 bases. Trimming cost V 5 bases and J 3 bases; bases outside gene matches: 3. Germline V CDR1 and CDR2: MNHNS, SASEGT. This CDR3 is built from 14 residues. Here the CDR3 DNA reads TGTGCCAGCAGTTTAGCGGGAGGGGGCTACGAGCAGTACTTC. Translating it yields CASSLAGGGYEQYF.

The chain links TRBV5-1 to TRBJ1-3; D unresolved. Trimming pared 0 bases from V and 9 bases from J, leaving 10 bases between. The CDR3 consists of 13 residues. The germline V gene encodes CDR1 SGHRS and CDR2 YFSETQ. CDR3 loop: CASSLDPETTIYF. As DNA, the CDR3 is TGCGCCAGCAGCTTGGACCCTGAAACCACCATATATTTT.

The chain uses TRBV4-3 and TRBJ1-1, with D tentatively TRBD1 (5 bases). V was shortened by 1 base and J by 4 bases, with 16 bases between the two germline ends. This CDR3 is 16 amino acids long. Germline V gene sequence: CDR1 LGHNA, CDR2 YSLEER. CDR3 region: CASSQAAGNGATEAFF. Here the CDR3 DNA reads TGCGCCAGCAGCCAAGCCGCCGGGAATGGGGCCACTGAAGCTTTCTTT.

The chain employs TRBV11-2 and TRBJ2-5, with D unclear. Germline V gives CDR1 SGHAT, CDR2 FQNNGV. Trimming left V 1 base short and J 6 bases short, with 12 bases between. The CDR3 totals 14 residues. The chain's CDR3 is CASSLGSELKTQYF. The DNA of the CDR3 is TGTGCCAGCAGCTTAGGAAGCGAGCTGAAGACCCAGTACTTC. The entire variable domain, with the rest obtained from reference TRBV11-2 and TRBJ2-5, is as follows: EAGVAQSPRYKIIEKRQSVAFWCNPISGHATLYWYQQILGQGPKLLIQFQNNGVVDDSQLPKDRFSAERLKGVDSTLKIQPAKLEDSAVYLCASSLGSELKTQYFGPGTRLLVL.

V usage is TRBV6-5 and J usage is TRBJ1-5; D might be TRBD1 (6 bases). The CDR3 has 15 residues. Germline loops: CDR1 MNHEY, CDR2 SVGAGI. V was shortened by 5 bases and J by 7 bases, with 18 bases between the two germline ends. The CDR3 sequence is CASSVQGGARQPQHF. Here the CDR3 DNA reads TGTGCCAGCAGTGTTCAAGGGGGGGCGCGGCAGCCCCAGCATTTT.

J is TRBJ2-3 and V is TRBV5-1; the D call may be TRBD1 or TRBD2 (6 bases each). The ends were cut back, 0 bases at V and 6 bases at J, with 11 bases in the middle. This CDR3 has 14 residues. Per germline, CDR1 SGHRS and CDR2 YFSETQ. The CDR3 nucleotides are TGCGCCAGCAGCTTGGTCAGGGGAGGTGATACGCAGTATTTT. Translated, it gives CASSLVRGGDTQYF. Variable domain in full (rest from reference TRBV5-1 and TRBJ2-3): KAGVTQTPRYLIKTRGQQVTLSCSPISGHRSVSWYQQTPGQGLQFLFEYFSETQRNKGNFPGRFSGRQFSNSRSEMNVSTLELGDSALYLCASSLVRGGDTQYFGPGTRLTVL.